Shown below are 32 T cell receptor beta chains from a single sample sequenced in a study of T-cell memory formation after mild COVID-19. One entry per CDR3 protein results from TCRdb running MiXCR on the 5' RACE reads. The sample consists of fewer than 450,000 distinct CDR3 sequences, 20% to 25% of them appearing once. The specimen sequenced was PBMCs or a T cell subset sorted from them (not recorded which). These receptors all stem from an adult woman who had mild COVID-19 (a few samples of this study predate the infection). Cell type and time point are not known.

V gene TRBV5-1 combines with J gene TRBJ2-1; 10 bases fit TRBD1. The CDR3 spans 14 residues. J lost 8 bases, V lost 3 bases, and 5 bases had no gene match. The germline V gene encodes CDR1 SGHRS and CDR2 YFSETQ. In nucleotides, the CDR3 is TGCGCCAGCAGCTGGGGACAGGGGTACGATGAGCAGTTCTTC. Translation: CASSWGQGYDEQFF. The whole variable domain, filled in from reference TRBV5-1 and TRBJ2-1, reads KAGVTQTPRYLIKTRGQQVTLSCSPISGHRSVSWYQQTPGQGLQFLFEYFSETQRNKGNFPGRFSGRQFSNSRSEMNVSTLELGDSALYLCASSWGQGYDEQFFGPGTRLTVL.

This clonotype was detected only a few times. The rearrangement links TRBV7-8 to TRBJ1-1; 9 positions agree with TRBD1. Germline CDR1 SGHVS, CDR2 FQNEAQ. J gave up 0 bases and V 5 bases, and 1 base lay outside the gene matches. The CDR3 contains 14 residues. The CDR3 sequence is CASSRTGVNTEAFF. In DNA, the CDR3 is TGTGCCAGCAGCAGGACAGGGGTGAACACTGAAGCTTTCTTT.

Ten or more counts support this clonotype. The junction differs from germline at one of its ends, possibly a read error. The rearrangement uses TRBV2 and TRBJ2-5, with TRBD2 as a possible D gene (6 bases). CDR1 and CDR2 (germline): SNHLY, FYNNEI. This CDR3 comprises 15 residues. The CDR3 loop reads CASTPRDWGKEAQYF. The CDR3 nucleotides read TGTGCCAGCACCCCCCGGGACTGGGGGAAAGAGGCCCAGTACTTC.

V usage is TRBV12-3 or TRBV12-4 and J usage is TRBJ2-3; D remains unclear. This CDR3 comprises 14 residues. Trimming shortened V by 3 bases and J by 3 bases, and 10 bases separated the two germline ends. The DNA of the CDR3 is TGTGCCAGCAGTTTTTTTAAAGGAACAGATACGCAGTATTTT. This encodes CASSFFKGTDTQYF.

This clonotype was seen a single time. The V call is TRBV5-1, the J call TRBJ1-6, with a possible D match to TRBD1 (5 bases). This CDR3 is 14 amino acids long. V was pared by 6 bases and J by 8 bases, with 15 bases between. Germline CDR1 and CDR2: SGHRS and YFSETQ. This CDR3 is CASKGAGGDSPLHF. The CDR3 DNA sequence: TGCGCCAGCAAAGGGGCCGGTGGAGATTCACCCCTCCACTTT.

The chain combines TRBV6-5 with TRBJ2-7; D uncertain. The CDR3 totals 15 residues. The V gene's germline CDR1 is MNHEY and CDR2 SVGAGI. V was trimmed by 0 bases and J by 5 bases, leaving 14 bases between them. For the CDR3, the DNA is TGTGCCAGCAGTTACTCGACACGGATATTCCACGAGCAGTACTTC. It yields the protein CASSYSTRIFHEQYF.

The chain is built from TRBV6-4 and TRBJ2-7; 12 bases are shared with TRBD2. V trimming: 6 bases; J trimming: 0 bases; junction bases outside the gene matches: 12. The CDR3 runs to 18 residues. CDR1 and CDR2 from the germline V gene are MRHNA and SNTAGT. The chain's CDR3 is CASSGETSGRPYSYEQYF. CDR3 DNA sequence: TGTGCCAGCAGCGGGGAGACTAGCGGGAGACCCTACTCCTACGAGCAGTACTTC.

The rearrangement uses TRBV29-1 and TRBJ2-7; no clear D gene. V lost 6 bases and J 2 bases, leaving 8 bases between the germline ends. There are 11 residues in the CDR3. From germline, CDR1 is SQVTM and CDR2 ANQGSEA. The CDR3 reads CSVDGTYEQYF. In DNA, the CDR3 is TGCAGCGTGGACGGCACCTACGAGCAGTACTTC.

This clonotype was seen at least ten times. The chain uses TRBV5-1 and TRBJ2-1; 10 bases map to TRBD1. Germline lookup yields CDR1 SGHRS and CDR2 YFSETQ. CDR3 length equals 16 residues. V lost 0 bases, J lost 8 bases, and 8 bases stayed unmatched. CDR3 nucleotide sequence: TGCGCCAGCAGCTTGGGAGTGGGACAGGGGTTGGATGAGCAGTTCTTC. As protein: CASSLGVGQGLDEQFF.

The chain recombines TRBV27 with TRBJ2-3; 11 bases line up with TRBD1. The germline gives CDR1 MNHEY, CDR2 SMNVEV (reference sequence). Trimming at V came to 10 bases and at J to 2 bases, leaving 2 bases not matched to a gene. The CDR3 spans 13 residues. CDR3 DNA sequence: TGTGCCACGGGACAGGGGGACACAGATACGCAGTATTTT. This translates into CATGQGDTDTQYF.

The chain employs TRBV24-1 and TRBJ2-2; TRBD1 aligns across 10 bases. The CDR3 has 15 amino acids. The V and J ends lost 6 bases and 10 bases, in that order; junction bases with no gene match: 10. The germline CDR1 and CDR2 sequences are KGHDR and SFDVKD. The chain's CDR3 is CATSYPDRGISELFF. The CDR3, as DNA: TGTGCCACCAGTTATCCGGACAGGGGGATTTCGGAGCTGTTTTTT.

V gene TRBV7-3 combines with J gene TRBJ1-6; perhaps TRBD1 as D (5 bases). The CDR3 is 13 amino acids. Germline V gives CDR1 SGHTA, CDR2 FQGTGA. Trimming left V 5 bases short and J 8 bases short, with 10 bases between. CDR3 DNA sequence: TGTGCCAGCAGCGGGGACGAGCATTCACCCCTCCACTTT. This gives the protein CASSGDEHSPLHF.

This sequence joins TRBV6-4 and TRBJ2-1; 11 bases line up with TRBD2. The germline V gene has CDR1 MRHNA and CDR2 SNTAGT. Trimming cost V 5 bases and J 8 bases; bases outside gene matches: 8. This CDR3 is 15 amino acids long. The CDR3 bases are TGTGCCAGCAGTTTACTAGCGGGAGCTTCGGATGAGCAGTTCTTC. It translates to CASSLLAGASDEQFF.

The chain is built from TRBV29-1 and TRBJ2-1; the match to TRBD2 covers 8 bases. V shed 7 bases and J 6 bases; nucleotides not matched to a gene: 8. The V gene's germline CDR1 is SQVTM and CDR2 ANQGSEA. This CDR3 comprises 13 residues. The CDR3: CSAGGLEANEQFF. In DNA, the CDR3 is TGCAGCGCCGGGGGACTAGAGGCCAATGAGCAGTTCTTC.

A few counts support this clonotype. The rearrangement joins TRBV9 to TRBJ1-2, with D perhaps matching TRBD1 (5 bases). CDR1 is SGDLS and CDR2 is YYNGEE in the germline V gene. The length of the CDR3 is 16 residues. Trimming took 3 bases from V and 6 from J, leaving 21 bases between them. CDR3 region: CASSGDWGPSSHGYTF. CDR3 in DNA: TGTGCCAGCAGCGGAGACTGGGGCCCATCGTCCCATGGCTACACCTTC.

This sequence joins TRBV7-2 and TRBJ2-3, with no clear D. V was clipped by 3 bases and J by 4 bases, with 8 bases between them. The CDR3 has 13 amino acids. Germline loops: CDR1 SGHTA, CDR2 FQGNSA. The CDR3 sequence: CASSFRFPDTQYF. CDR3 in DNA: TGTGCCAGCAGCTTCAGGTTCCCAGATACGCAGTATTTT.

The rearrangement joins TRBV7-9 to TRBJ2-2; D remains unclear. In germline, CDR1 is SEHNR, CDR2 FQNEAQ (reference sequence). Trimming left V 1 base short and J 0 bases short, with 9 bases between. The CDR3 is 16 amino acids. CDR3 loop: CASSLVQPANTGELFF. CDR3 bases: TGTGCCAGCAGCTTAGTACAGCCCGCGAACACCGGGGAGCTGTTTTTT.

This clonotype was counted between two and nine times. J is TRBJ2-2 and V is TRBV2; 10 bases map to TRBD2. V trimming: 8 bases; J trimming: 1 base; junction bases outside the gene matches: 4. CDR1 and CDR2 from the germline V gene are SNHLY and FYNNEI. This CDR3 is 15 amino acids long. The CDR3 nucleotides read TGTGCCAGCGAAATAGCGGGGGGGAACACCGGGGAGCTGTTTTTT. This gives the protein CASEIAGGNTGELFF.

The chain links TRBV4-3 to TRBJ2-1, with D possibly TRBD2 on 6 matching bases. This CDR3 has 15 residues. Germline CDR1 and CDR2: LGHNA and YSLEER. Deletions cut 2 bases from V and 5 bases from J, with 13 bases between. The CDR3 DNA is TGCGCCAGCAGCCAAACCGGGACTCTCGACAATGAGCAGTTCTTC. Protein product: CASSQTGTLDNEQFF.

This clonotype occurred a few times. This chain uses TRBV3-1 with TRBJ2-7; TRBD2 is a possible D gene (6 bases). V lost 4 bases and J 1 base, leaving 23 bases between the germline ends. The CDR3 totals 18 residues. Germline V gene data show CDR1 as LGHDT and CDR2 as YNNKEL (reference sequence). In DNA, the CDR3 is TGTGCCAGCAGCCGACTCCTCGGACCGGGACTCATATCCTACGAGCAGTACTTC. Translation gives CASSRLLGPGLISYEQYF.

This chain joins TRBV5-5 and TRBJ2-1; 8 bases are shared with TRBD2. The ends lost 4 bases at V and 4 bases at J; junction bases unmatched: 7. Germline values: CDR1 SGHKS, CDR2 YYEKEE (reference sequence). CDR3 size: 15 residues. CDR3 amino acids: CASSRGGGLYNEQFF. For the CDR3, the DNA is TGTGCCAGCAGCCGAGGCGGGGGGCTATACAATGAGCAGTTCTTC.

This clonotype was seen a few times. This rearrangement joins TRBV5-6 to TRBJ2-1; tentative D call: TRBD2 (6 bases). Germline CDR1 and CDR2: SGHDT and YYEEEE. The CDR3 consists of 14 residues. Trimming shortened V by 4 bases and J by 3 bases, and 11 bases separated the two germline ends. CDR3 region: CASSQAGLYNEQFF. The CDR3 DNA follows: TGTGCCAGCAGCCAAGCGGGTCTCTACAATGAGCAGTTCTTC. Variable domain in full (rest from reference TRBV5-6 and TRBJ2-1): DAGVTQSPTHLIKTRGQQVTLRCSPKSGHDTVSWYQQALGQGPQFIFQYYEEEERQRGNFPDRFSGHQFPNYSSELNVNALLLGDSALYLCASSQAGLYNEQFFGPGTRLTVL.

The gene calls are TRBV5-4 and TRBJ2-2; D unclear. The length of the CDR3 is 14 residues. Germline V gives CDR1 SGHNT, CDR2 YYREEE (reference sequence). V was pared by 7 bases and J by 3 bases, with 13 bases between. CDR3 sequence reads: CASGRLGDTGELFF. The CDR3, as DNA: TGTGCCAGCGGGCGGCTTGGGGACACCGGGGAGCTGTTTTTT.

This clonotype has a count of ten or more. The CDR3 region is CASNRGNTEAFF. In DNA form, the CDR3 reads TGTGCCAGCAACCGCGGTAACACTGAAGCTTTCTTT. This chain links TRBV6-1 with TRBJ1-1; D ambiguous. V was pared by 7 bases and J by 2 bases, with 8 bases between. Germline CDR1 is MNHNS and CDR2 is SASEGT. The CDR3 extends over 12 amino acids.

This clonotype was detected once. The CDR3 region is CASRRLINSYNEQFF. The CDR3 DNA reads as TGTGCCAGCAGGAGGTTGATAAACTCCTACAATGAGCAGTTCTTC. V gene TRBV6-2 or TRBV6-3 combines with J gene TRBJ2-1; D is uncertain. The germline V gene encodes CDR1 MNHEY and CDR2 SVGEGT. This CDR3 is built from 15 residues. Trimming removed 6 bases at V and 0 bases at J, with 12 bases between.

The J gene is TRBJ2-3, the V gene TRBV12-3 or TRBV12-4; 8 bases fit TRBD2. This CDR3 region has 13 residues. V shed 5 bases and J 5 bases; nucleotides not matched to a gene: 3. The CDR3 region has the DNA TGTGCCAGCAGTCAAACTAGCGGAGATACGCAGTATTTT. It encodes CASSQTSGDTQYF.

This clonotype was counted a few times. The V and J genes are TRBV20-1 and TRBJ2-5, with D unresolved. Germline CDR1 is DFQATT and CDR2 is SNEGSKA (reference sequence). This CDR3 has 10 residues. Trimming shortened V by 6 bases and J by 2 bases, and 4 bases separated the two germline ends. The CDR3 protein is CSARQETQYF. In nucleotides, the CDR3 is TGCAGTGCGCGACAAGAGACCCAGTACTTC.

This clonotype was counted only a few times. The rearrangement joins TRBV29-1 to TRBJ1-1, with unresolved D. V lost 4 bases and J lost 5, with 23 bases in between. This CDR3 comprises 16 residues. Germline V lookup: CDR1 SQVTM, CDR2 ANQGSEA. For the CDR3, the DNA is TGCAGCGTTGCGTTTAGGAAGGGTGGAGGTCGGACTGAAGCTTTCTTT. Translated, it gives CSVAFRKGGGRTEAFF.

This clonotype showed up just a few times. This chain connects TRBV7-9 to TRBJ2-7, with D perhaps TRBD2 (5 bases). Germline CDR1 reads SEHNR; CDR2 reads FQNEAQ (reference sequence). V dropped 4 bases and J dropped 5 bases, with 18 bases sitting between them. This CDR3 has 15 amino acids. Here the CDR3 DNA reads TGTGCCAGCAGCTCCTTGGAGCGGTCCCTTAACGAGCAGTACTTC. Translated, it gives CASSSLERSLNEQYF.

The CDR3 DNA reads TGTGCCAGCAGTGTAGAGGCCGGGGGGGGTGAGCAGTTCTTC. Translated: CASSVEAGGGEQFF. The J gene is TRBJ2-1, the V gene TRBV2, with 8 bases that match TRBD2. The length of the CDR3 is 14 residues. Germline trimming cut 4 bases from V and 9 bases from J; bases unmatched to any gene: 8. Germline CDR1 reads SNHLY; CDR2 reads FYNNEI.

The V call is TRBV30, the J call TRBJ2-5; the match to TRBD2 covers 7 bases. J gave up 3 bases and V 3 bases, and 10 bases lay outside the gene matches. Germline V CDR1 and CDR2: GTSNPN, SVGIG (reference sequence). This CDR3 is built from 15 residues. CDR3 DNA sequence: TGTGCCTGGAGGGTTAGACTAGCACCTGAAGAGACCCAGTACTTC. Protein product: CAWRVRLAPEETQYF. Full variable domain (rest looked up from reference TRBV30 and TRBJ2-5): SQTIHQWPATLVQPVGSPLSLECTVEGTSNPNLYWYRQAAGRGLQLLFYSVGIGQISSEVPQNLSASRPQDRQFILSSKKLLLSDSGFYLCAWRVRLAPEETQYFGPGTRLLVL.

This clonotype was observed many times. This chain connects TRBV30 to TRBJ2-2, with D uncertain. Trimming shortened V by 4 bases and J by 5 bases, and 14 bases separated the two germline ends. Germline V lookup: CDR1 GTSNPN, CDR2 SVGIG (reference sequence). The CDR3 sequence is 14 residues long. The chain's CDR3 is CAWNRLTYTGELFF. The CDR3 nucleotides read TGTGCCTGGAACCGACTCACCTATACCGGGGAGCTGTTTTTT.